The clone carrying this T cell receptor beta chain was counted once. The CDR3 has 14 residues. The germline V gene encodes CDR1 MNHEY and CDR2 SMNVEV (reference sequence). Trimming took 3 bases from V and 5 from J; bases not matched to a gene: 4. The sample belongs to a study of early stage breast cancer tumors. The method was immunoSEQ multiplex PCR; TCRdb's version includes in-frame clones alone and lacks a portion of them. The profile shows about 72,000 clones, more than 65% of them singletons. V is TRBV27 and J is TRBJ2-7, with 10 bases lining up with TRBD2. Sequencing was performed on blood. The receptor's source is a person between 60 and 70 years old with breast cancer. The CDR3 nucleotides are TGTGCCAGCAGTTTGAGCGGGAGGGCCAACGAGCAGTACTTC. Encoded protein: CASSLSGRANEQYF.